The next 14 T cell receptor beta chains were all read from a single sample in a study of blood T cell repertoires in COVID-19. Clones were read by immunoSEQ multiplex PCR, and TCRdb kept only the in-frame ones, dropping some. The data hold tens of thousands of clones, with around 77% observed a single time. The sample consisted of peripheral blood. The receptors were sampled from a man in his sixties or seventies with active or convalescent COVID-19.

This chain links TRBV6-6 with TRBJ1-1; D is undetermined. The CDR3 spans 14 residues. The V and J ends lost 2 bases and 0 bases respectively, with 7 bases between them. From germline, CDR1 is MNHNY and CDR2 SVGAGI (reference sequence). The DNA for the CDR3 is TGTGCCAGCAGTTACGGAGGGTTGAACACTGAAGCTTTCTTT. It yields the protein CASSYGGLNTEAFF.

The chain employs TRBV6-5 and TRBJ1-2, with 9 bases that match TRBD1. With V trimmed by 1 base and J by 6 bases, 6 bases remained unmatched. This CDR3 is built from 15 residues. CDR1 is MNHEY and CDR2 is SVGAGI in the germline V gene. This chain's CDR3 is CASSYLGQGPHGYTF. CDR3 sequence (DNA): TGTGCCAGCAGTTACTTGGGACAGGGACCTCATGGCTACACCTTC.

The chain combines TRBV9 with TRBJ1-2; D may be TRBD1 (5 bases). Germline CDR1 and CDR2: SGDLS and YYNGEE. With 0 bases removed from V and 1 base from J, the gap between germline ends came to 25 bases. The CDR3 is 20 amino acids. Here the CDR3 reads CASSVEGPGTPSGDNYGYTF. The CDR3, as DNA: TGTGCCAGCAGCGTAGAGGGTCCCGGGACTCCCTCTGGGGATAACTATGGCTACACCTTC. Full variable domain (missing parts from reference TRBV9 and TRBJ1-2): DSGVTQTPKHLITATGQRVTLRCSPRSGDLSVYWYQQSLDQGLQFLIQYYNGEERAKGNILERFSAQQFPDLHSELNLSSLELGDSALYFCASSVEGPGTPSGDNYGYTFGSGTRLTVV.

This chain links TRBV11-2 with TRBJ2-3; maybe TRBD2 (6 bases). The CDR3 has 14 residues. Deletions cut 4 bases from V and 0 bases from J, with 8 bases between. From germline, CDR1 is SGHAT and CDR2 FQNNGV. The CDR3 region has the DNA TGTGCCAGCAGCTCCAGCGGGAGCACAGATACGCAGTATTTT. It codes for CASSSSGSTDTQYF. Full variable domain (rest looked up from reference TRBV11-2 and TRBJ2-3): EAGVAQSPRYKIIEKRQSVAFWCNPISGHATLYWYQQILGQGPKLLIQFQNNGVVDDSQLPKDRFSAERLKGVDSTLKIQPAKLEDSAVYLCASSSSGSTDTQYFGPGTRLTVL.

The rearrangement links TRBV6-5 to TRBJ1-2; the D gene is possibly TRBD1 (5 bases). This CDR3 contains 15 residues. The germline CDR1 and CDR2 sequences are MNHEY and SVGAGI. V lost 6 bases and J 4 bases, leaving 18 bases between the germline ends. CDR3 loop: CASRKRGSQLYGYTF. In nucleotides, the CDR3 is TGTGCCAGCAGGAAGCGGGGCAGCCAGCTCTATGGCTACACCTTC.

The rearrangement links TRBV21-1 to TRBJ1-5. TRBV21-1 is assigned pseudogene status. The CDR3 spans 14 residues. The CDR3 bases are TGTGCCAGCTCCGGGAAGGGAAGCAATCAGCCCCAGCATTTT. Its translation is CASSGKGSNQPQHF.

V and J are TRBV2 and TRBJ2-7, with D unclear. CDR1 is SNHLY, CDR2 FYNNEI, per germline. V lost 6 bases to trimming and J lost 4 bases, with 7 bases between them. This CDR3 comprises 11 residues. CDR3 nucleotides: TGTGCCAGCAGACGAGATTACGAGCAGTACTTC. Translating gives CASRRDYEQYF.

V is TRBV6-4 and J is TRBJ2-7; no clear D gene. CDR3 size: 13 residues. Germline-derived CDR1 and CDR2 are MRHNA and SNTAGT. The germline V and J ends were trimmed by 6 bases and 3 bases, with 12 bases remaining between them. The CDR3 sequence is CASSPPTRYEQYF. The CDR3 nucleotides read TGTGCCAGCAGCCCGCCCACTCGCTACGAGCAGTACTTC.

This clone was counted once. The chain couples TRBV15 to TRBJ2-5, with a tentative D call TRBD2 (5 bases). Germline V gene data show CDR1 as LNHNV and CDR2 as YYDKDF (reference sequence). CDR3 length: 18 amino acids. Deletions cut 0 bases from V and 3 bases from J, with 20 bases between. This chain's CDR3 is CATSRDRQYGGPKETQYF. The CDR3 bases are TGTGCCACCAGCAGAGATCGGCAGTATGGAGGTCCTAAAGAGACCCAGTACTTC.

With regard to this clone: At one end the junction does not follow the germline gene, possibly because of a read error. The V gene is TRBV7-9, the J gene TRBJ2-1; the match to TRBD1 covers 9 bases. The CDR3 is 14 amino acids. Germline V CDR1 and CDR2: SEHNR, FQNEAQ (reference sequence). CDR3 coding DNA: TGTGCCACCAGCTGGACAGGGGACTACAATGAGCAGTTCTTC. This codes for CATSWTGDYNEQFF.

The J gene is TRBJ2-7, the V gene TRBV5-1, with 11 nucleotides matching TRBD1. V lost 6 bases to trimming and J lost 9 bases; unmatched junction nucleotides: 5. CDR3 length equals 12 residues. Germline values: CDR1 SGHRS, CDR2 YFSETQ. The CDR3 nucleotides are TGCGCCAGCAACACAGGGACAGGGGGGCAGTACTTC. It is translated as CASNTGTGGQYF.

The V gene is TRBV2, the J gene TRBJ1-1; D gene ambiguous. Germline assignment: CDR1 SNHLY and CDR2 FYNNEI. V was clipped by 3 bases and J by 5 bases, with 10 bases between them. The CDR3 is 13 amino acids. The DNA for the CDR3 is TGTGCCAGCAGTGAGGAGAGGGTTACTGAAGCTTTCTTT. Protein sequence: CASSEERVTEAFF. The full variable domain, with the rest looked up from reference TRBV2 and TRBJ1-1, is EPEVTQTPSHQVTQMGQEVILRCVPISNHLYFYWYRQILGQKVEFLVSFYNNEISEKSEIFDDQFSVERPDGSNFTLKIRSTKLEDSAMYFCASSEERVTEAFFGQGTRLTVV.

The V and J genes are TRBV6-5 and TRBJ2-3; 11 nucleotides match TRBD2. This CDR3 is 15 amino acids long. Germline V gene lookup returns CDR1 MNHEY and CDR2 SVGAGI. J lost 1 base, V lost 7 bases, and 4 bases had no gene match. The CDR3 here is CASKETSGGTDTQYF. The CDR3 nucleotides are TGTGCCAGCAAGGAGACTAGCGGGGGCACAGATACGCAGTATTTT.

This chain connects TRBV7-3 to TRBJ2-1, with D perhaps matching TRBD1 (5 bases). CDR1 and CDR2 (germline): SGHTA, FQGTGA. V gave up 4 bases and J gave up 8 bases, with 15 bases separating them. CDR3 length equals 14 residues. For the CDR3, the DNA is TGTGCCAGCAGCTGGTCGCAGGGTAGCTATGAGCAGTTCTTC. Protein sequence: CASSWSQGSYEQFF.